This TCR beta chain was identified in a study of blood T cell repertoires in COVID-19. On the study more broadly: PBMCs, B-cell-depleted T cells, or T cells were the source of the cDNA or gDNA that made up the material.

This clone was found once. Per the original data handling: Reference gene primer amplification yielded estimated nucleated cell counts. Sequenced by immunoSEQ multiplex PCR; TCRdb stores in-frame clones only, minus some. V, J and clone size reflect that table, while D and trimming were determined from the DNA. This sample yields a few hundred thousand clones, of which approximately 80% are seen a single time; roughly 13% belongs to the top ten. The ends lost 1 base at V and 4 bases at J; junction bases unmatched: 4. The germline gives CDR1 SGHRS, CDR2 YFSETQ. The length of the CDR3 is 14 residues. The sequenced material came from peripheral blood. This receptor was identified in a human donor in a cohort sampled during active COVID-19. The V and J genes are TRBV5-1 and TRBJ2-7, with 8 bases lining up with TRBD1. CDR3 loop: CASSLRQGAYEQYF. The CDR3 DNA sequence: TGCGCCAGCAGCTTGAGGCAGGGGGCTTACGAGCAGTACTTC. Variable domain in full (rest from reference TRBV5-1 and TRBJ2-7): KAGVTQTPRYLIKTRGQQVTLSCSPISGHRSVSWYQQTPGQGLQFLFEYFSETQRNKGNFPGRFSGRQFSNSRSEMNVSTLELGDSALYLCASSLRQGAYEQYFGPGTRLTVT.